What follows are 30 T cell receptor beta chains derived from one specimen sequenced in a study of early T cells in non-severe SARS-CoV-2 infection. Using its own MiXCR run on the 5' RACE reads, TCRdb lists one record per CDR3 protein. The table lists 30,000 or so distinct CDR3 sequences, 6% to 8.5% of them singletons. The sample consisted of whole blood. These receptors came from an adult who was a healthcare worker with PCR-confirmed SARS-CoV-2 infection or an uninfected control (not recorded which).

This clonotype was recorded at least ten times. This chain uses TRBV6-6 with TRBJ2-5, with 12 bases identical to TRBD2. From germline, CDR1 is MNHNY and CDR2 SVGAGI (reference sequence). The CDR3 is 15 residues long. J was trimmed by 4 bases and V by 7 bases; bases with no gene match: 7. CDR3 nucleotides: TGTGCCAGCACCCTTAAGACTAGCGGGAGAGAGACCCAGTACTTC. Its translation is CASTLKTSGRETQYF.

In its sample, this clonotype was seen many times. V usage is TRBV7-8 and J usage is TRBJ1-6; D is uncertain. CDR1 SGHVS and CDR2 FQNEAQ come from the germline V gene. CDR3 length equals 13 residues. Between the trimmed V and J ends, which lost 6 bases and 9 bases, there was a span of 12 bases. DNA for the CDR3: TGTGCCAGCAGTGGACTGTCATTTTCACCCCTCCACTTT. Translated, it gives CASSGLSFSPLHF.

In its sample, this clonotype was seen many times. This rearrangement joins TRBV7-9 to TRBJ2-7; TRBD1 might be the D (6 bases). Germline loops: CDR1 SEHNR, CDR2 FQNEAQ (reference sequence). Trimming shortened V by 7 bases and J by 6 bases, and 16 bases separated the two germline ends. This CDR3 region has 13 residues. In DNA form, the CDR3 reads TGTGCCAGCAACCTCGACAGGATGCGCGAGCAGTACTTC. Its protein product is CASNLDRMREQYF.

The CDR3 sequence: CASSPGPGDDETQYF. CDR3 bases: TGTGCCAGCAGCCCCGGTCCGGGGGACGATGAGACCCAGTACTTC. This rearrangement joins TRBV11-2 to TRBJ2-5, with D maybe TRBD2 (6 bases). Trimming removed 5 bases at V and 5 bases at J, with 18 bases between. Germline lookup yields CDR1 SGHAT and CDR2 FQNNGV. The CDR3 runs to 15 residues.

This clonotype has ten or more counts. The chain has TRBV20-1 and TRBJ1-5; 9 positions match TRBD1. V shed 6 bases and J 7 bases; nucleotides not matched to a gene: 10. CDR1 DFQATT and CDR2 SNEGSKA come from the germline V gene (reference sequence). The CDR3 runs 14 residues. The CDR3 loop is CSAADRGRGQPQHF. The CDR3 DNA is TGCAGTGCCGCCGACAGGGGGAGAGGACAGCCCCAGCATTTT.

This clonotype was detected many times. This rearrangement joins TRBV20-1 to TRBJ2-5; D is undetermined. CDR3 size: 14 residues. Trimming pared 6 bases from V and 5 bases from J, leaving 19 bases between. Germline CDR1 and CDR2: DFQATT and SNEGSKA (reference sequence). The CDR3 coding sequence is TGCAGTGCCATAAGTCGGACCTCGAGGGAGACCCAGTACTTC. Translating it yields CSAISRTSRETQYF.

This clonotype has only a few counts. This sequence joins TRBV30 and TRBJ2-6; perhaps TRBD2 as D (5 bases). This CDR3 is built from 14 residues. Germline CDR1 and CDR2: GTSNPN and SVGIG (reference sequence). V was shortened by 4 bases and J by 2 bases, with 9 bases between the two germline ends. The CDR3 DNA reads as TGTGCCTGGATATCGCGGGCTGGGGCCAACGTCCTGACTTTC. Amino acids: CAWISRAGANVLTF.

This clonotype was seen a handful of times. This chain connects TRBV7-6 to TRBJ1-1; 9 bases are shared with TRBD1. Per germline, CDR1 SGHVS and CDR2 FNYEAQ. Trimming took 1 base from V and 4 from J; bases not matched to a gene: 10. This CDR3 has 17 amino acids. Here the CDR3 DNA reads TGTGCCAGCAGCTTAGTTGTGGGGACAGGGCCCAGCACTGAAGCTTTCTTT. Translation gives CASSLVVGTGPSTEAFF.

There are many counts of this clonotype. The CDR3 spells CASSRPGAGSSYNSPLHF. The CDR3 DNA reads as TGTGCCAGCAGCCGCCCAGGAGCGGGGAGCTCCTATAATTCACCCCTCCACTTT. V and J are TRBV5-6 and TRBJ1-6, with D uncertain. Trimming pared 4 bases from V and 0 bases from J, leaving 17 bases between. Germline V lookup: CDR1 SGHDT, CDR2 YYEEEE. The CDR3 runs to 18 residues.

This clonotype was picked up many times. The chain is built from TRBV3-1 and TRBJ2-7; the match to TRBD1 covers 7 bases. V trimming: 9 bases; J trimming: 5 bases; junction bases outside the gene matches: 7. This CDR3 is built from 12 residues. Germline values: CDR1 LGHDT, CDR2 YNNKEL (reference sequence). CDR3 nucleotides: TGTGCCAGGTGCAGGGACAGCCACGAGCAGTACTTC. It translates to CARCRDSHEQYF.

This clonotype is judged medium-sized. The genes are TRBV5-4 and TRBJ2-3, with TRBD2 matching 11 bases. CDR1 is SGHNT and CDR2 is YYREEE in the germline V gene (reference sequence). Unmatched junction bases numbered 7, after V lost 4 bases and J lost 3 bases. The CDR3 has 16 residues. For the CDR3, the DNA is TGTGCCAGCAGCCCGCTAGCGGGAGGTGCGACAGATACGCAGTATTTT. Translating gives CASSPLAGGATDTQYF.

The table lists this clonotype with many counts. This chain uses TRBV20-1 with TRBJ2-7; D not certain. The V end was cut by 5 bases, the J end by 2 bases, with 10 bases between. CDR3 length: 12 residues. Germline V gene data show CDR1 as DFQATT and CDR2 as SNEGSKA (reference sequence). CDR3 protein: CSAFGSTYEQYF. Here the CDR3 DNA reads TGCAGTGCTTTCGGGTCTACCTACGAGCAGTACTTC.

In this sample, this clonotype turned up a few times. A much bigger clone sits one base away, suggesting this may be a read error. In nucleotides, the CDR3 is TGTGCCAGCATCGAACAGTCAGATTCTTACGAGCAGTACTTC. This gives the protein CASIEQSDSYEQYF. The rearrangement joins TRBV12-3 or TRBV12-4 to TRBJ2-7; D unclear. The CDR3 is made up of 14 amino acids. The ends were cut back, 7 bases at V and 4 bases at J, with 17 bases in the middle.

In this sample, this clonotype turned up many times. The gene calls are TRBV20-1 and TRBJ1-1; 7 bases match TRBD1. CDR1 and CDR2 from the germline V gene are DFQATT and SNEGSKA (reference sequence). There are 14 residues in the CDR3. Unmatched junction bases numbered 7, after V lost 5 bases and J lost 1 base. The CDR3 loop reads CSAEGGQKNTEAFF. CDR3 DNA sequence: TGCAGTGCTGAAGGGGGACAGAAGAACACTGAAGCTTTCTTT.

The table lists this clonotype with many counts. The J gene is TRBJ2-1, the V gene TRBV6-5; 8 bases are a match to TRBD2. The CDR3 runs 15 residues. The germline gives CDR1 MNHEY, CDR2 SVGAGI. J lost 8 bases, V lost 8 bases, and 14 bases had no gene match. The CDR3 loop reads CASSPSAGGMDEQFF. The DNA for the CDR3 is TGTGCCAGCTCACCCTCGGCGGGGGGCATGGATGAGCAGTTCTTC.

J is TRBJ1-6 and V is TRBV20-1; perhaps TRBD1 as D (5 bases). The CDR3 is made up of 14 amino acids. V was cut by 6 bases and J by 8 bases, with 17 bases left in between. CDR1 is DFQATT, CDR2 SNEGSKA, per germline (reference sequence). CDR3 sequence (DNA): TGCAGTGCCCCACCGAAGGGGTCGGATTCACCCCTCCACTTT. Protein: CSAPPKGSDSPLHF.

The chain carries TRBV3-1 and TRBJ2-7; unclear D gene. The CDR3 totals 15 residues. Germline V lookup: CDR1 LGHDT, CDR2 YNNKEL (reference sequence). Trimming took off 0 bases at V and 2 bases at J, with 11 bases between the two ends. The CDR3 DNA is TGTGCCAGCAGCCAAGATATGGCAGGAGCCTACGAGCAGTACTTC. It is translated as CASSQDMAGAYEQYF.

This clonotype was seen ten or more times. The gene calls are TRBV28 and TRBJ1-5; D is unresolved. This CDR3 is built from 12 residues. Germline V lookup: CDR1 MDHEN, CDR2 SYDVKM. V dropped 1 base and J dropped 4 bases, with 2 bases sitting between them. CDR3: CASSLLNQPQHF. In DNA form, the CDR3 reads TGTGCCAGCAGTTTATTGAATCAGCCCCAGCATTTT.

Ten or more counts support this clonotype. The chain carries TRBV20-1 and TRBJ1-1; no clear D. V gave up 0 bases and J gave up 3 bases, with 11 bases separating them. The CDR3 has 14 amino acids. CDR1 and CDR2 from the germline V gene are DFQATT and SNEGSKA (reference sequence). For the CDR3, the DNA is TGCAGTGCTAGAGATATAGTAAGGGACACTGAAGCTTTCTTT. This codes for CSARDIVRDTEAFF.

The sample holds many counts of this clonotype. This chain connects TRBV7-8 to TRBJ2-4, with D maybe TRBD1 (5 bases). This CDR3 has 13 amino acids. The V gene lost 3 bases and the J gene lost 12 bases, with 15 bases spanning the gap. CDR1 is SGHVS and CDR2 is FQNEAQ in the germline V gene. For the CDR3, the DNA is TGTGCCAGCAGCTTCGACGGCTGGCAGGGTCAGTACTTC. It codes for CASSFDGWQGQYF. Variable domain in full (rest from reference TRBV7-8 and TRBJ2-4): GAGVSQSPRYKVAKRGQDVALRCDPISGHVSLFWYQQALGQGPEFLTYFQNEAQLDKSGLPSDRFFAERPEGSVSTLKIQRTQQEDSAVYLCASSFDGWQGQYFGAGTRLSVL.

This clonotype was counted many times. The chain employs TRBV5-5 and TRBJ2-3, with 7 bases matching TRBD2. This CDR3 region has 15 residues. Looked up from germline, CDR1 is SGHKS and CDR2 is YYEKEE (reference sequence). After removal of 2 bases from V and 2 bases from J, the junction contained 5 bases not matched to a gene. CDR3 DNA: TGTGCCAGCAGCTTCGCGGGAGCCACCACAGATACGCAGTATTTT. It encodes CASSFAGATTDTQYF.

This clonotype appeared many times. V and J are TRBV28 and TRBJ2-1; D is possibly TRBD1 or TRBD2 (5 bases each). Germline assignment: CDR1 MDHEN and CDR2 SYDVKM. The ends were cut back, 3 bases at V and 4 bases at J, with 10 bases in the middle. CDR3 length: 14 residues. CDR3 nucleotides: TGTGCCAGCAGTTTGCACAGGACTTACAATGAGCAGTTCTTC. Translated, it gives CASSLHRTYNEQFF. Filled out from reference TRBV28 and TRBJ2-1, the complete variable domain reads DVKVTQSSRYLVKRTGEKVFLECVQDMDHENMFWYRQDPGLGLRLIYFSYDVKMKEKGDIPEGYSVSREKKERFSLILESASTNQTSMYLCASSLHRTYNEQFFGPGTRLTVL.

This clonotype was counted between two and nine times. The rearrangement uses TRBV3-1 and TRBJ2-1; D perhaps matches TRBD2 (6 bases). Germline V gene sequence: CDR1 LGHDT, CDR2 YNNKEL (reference sequence). Trimming removed 5 bases at V and 8 bases at J, with 13 bases between. The CDR3 extends over 13 amino acids. The CDR3 nucleotides read TGTGCCAGCAGCGGATGGGGGGTGGATGAGCAGTTCTTC. This translates into CASSGWGVDEQFF.

As regards this clonotype: Being one base from a much bigger clone, this may be a read error. The conserved phenylalanine or tryptophan is not found at the CDR3 terminus, so this likely reflects a read error. The genes are TRBV7-9 and TRBJ2-1, with 7 nucleotides matching TRBD1. V trimming: 0 bases; J trimming: 9 bases; junction bases outside the gene matches: 8. Germline V gives CDR1 SEHNR, CDR2 FQNEAQ (reference sequence). The CDR3 runs 15 residues. CDR3 sequence: CASSLAQTGESEQFL. The CDR3 nucleotides are TGTGCCAGCAGCTTAGCGCAAACAGGGGAGTCTGAGCAGTTCCTC.

This clonotype was observed a handful of times. The chain joins TRBV24-1 to TRBJ2-1; D might be TRBD2 (5 bases). Germline-derived CDR1 and CDR2 are KGHDR and SFDVKD. CDR3 size: 16 residues. The V end was cut by 5 bases, the J end by 0 bases, with 13 bases between. CDR3 residues: CATSGPGYSSYNEQFF. CDR3 DNA sequence: TGTGCCACCAGTGGTCCGGGGTATTCCTCCTACAATGAGCAGTTCTTC.

In nucleotides, the CDR3 is TGTGCCAGCAGCTTAATTGGCCCCGGGGAGCTGTTTTTT. Protein product: CASSLIGPGELFF. The V and J genes are TRBV7-3 and TRBJ2-2; D ambiguous. Germline CDR1 is SGHTA and CDR2 is FQGTGA. Trimming removed 1 base from V and 6 bases from J, with 6 bases in between. The CDR3 is 13 amino acids.

This clonotype was picked up many times. The genes are TRBV12-3 or TRBV12-4 and TRBJ1-4; 9 bases align to TRBD1. V gave up 6 bases and J gave up 10 bases; unmatched junction bases: 6. The CDR3 runs to 13 residues. CDR3 sequence reads: CASRLGQGIKLFF. The CDR3 nucleotides read TGTGCCAGCAGGCTGGGACAGGGCATAAAACTGTTTTTT.

This clonotype was counted many times. This chain uses TRBV7-6 with TRBJ2-5; the match to TRBD2 covers 11 bases. In germline, CDR1 is SGHVS, CDR2 FNYEAQ. V shed 1 base, J shed 3 bases, and the junction held 1 base outside the gene matches. This CDR3 spans 15 amino acids. CDR3 bases: TGTGCCAGCAGCTTAGAACTAGCGGGGGAAGAGACCCAGTACTTC. It yields the protein CASSLELAGEETQYF.

CDR3 in amino acids: CASSRPGSTDTQYF. The CDR3 DNA sequence: TGTGCCAGCAGTCGTCCGGGGAGCACAGATACGCAGTATTTT. The chain recombines TRBV12-3 or TRBV12-4 with TRBJ2-3; perhaps TRBD2 as D (5 bases). V was pared by 5 bases and J by 0 bases, with 9 bases between. The CDR3 totals 14 residues.

This chain links TRBV12-3 or TRBV12-4 with TRBJ2-5; perhaps D is TRBD1 or TRBD2 (5 bases each). This CDR3 comprises 14 residues. V gave up 6 bases and J gave up 10 bases, with 21 bases separating them. The CDR3 protein is CASRGTGGLLGQYF. The CDR3 nucleotides are TGTGCCAGCAGAGGAACAGGAGGTCTTTTGGGCCAGTACTTC.